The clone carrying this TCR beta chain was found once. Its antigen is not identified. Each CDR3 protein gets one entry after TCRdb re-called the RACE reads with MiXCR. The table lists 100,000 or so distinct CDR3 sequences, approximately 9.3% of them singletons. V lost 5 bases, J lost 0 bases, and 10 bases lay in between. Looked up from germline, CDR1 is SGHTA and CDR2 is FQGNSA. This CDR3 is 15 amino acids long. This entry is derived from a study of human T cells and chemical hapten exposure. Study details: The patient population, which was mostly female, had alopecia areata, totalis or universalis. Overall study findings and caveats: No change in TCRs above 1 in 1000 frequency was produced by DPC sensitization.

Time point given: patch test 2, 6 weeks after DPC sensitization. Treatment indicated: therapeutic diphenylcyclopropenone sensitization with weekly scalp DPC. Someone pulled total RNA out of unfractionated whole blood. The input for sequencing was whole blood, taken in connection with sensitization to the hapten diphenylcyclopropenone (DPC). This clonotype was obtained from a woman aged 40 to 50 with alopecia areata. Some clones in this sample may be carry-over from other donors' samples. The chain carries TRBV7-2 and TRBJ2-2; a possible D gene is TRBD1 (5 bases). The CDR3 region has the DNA TGTGCCAGCAGCCCGGACAAGGCGAACACCGGGGAGCTGTTTTTT. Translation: CASSPDKANTGELFF.